Below, one T cell receptor beta chain is given with its context. This table comes from immunoSEQ multiplex PCR, and its TCRdb copy is limited to in-frame clones, with some not included. The table shows 130,000 or so clones, with roughly 86% occurring only once. This specimen belongs to a study of PD-1 blockade in mismatch repair-deficient tumors. Study details: Enrolled about 2012-2016, patients had progressing, pretreated mismatch repair-deficient cancers of about a dozen types.

Germline CDR1 SGHAT, CDR2 FQNNGV. With 0 bases removed from V and 6 bases from J, the gap between germline ends came to 7 bases. This CDR3 has 13 amino acids. Three pembrolizumab responders had their TCRs sequenced. The origin of this receptor is an adult with mismatch repair-deficient cancer. This chain links TRBV11-2 with TRBJ2-3, with D perhaps TRBD1 (5 bases). The sample in question was peripheral blood, obtained 44 weeks after starting pembrolizumab. CDR3 in amino acids: CASSLDSGDTQYF. DNA of the CDR3: TGTGCCAGCAGCTTAGATTCAGGGGATACGCAGTATTTT.